This T cell receptor beta chain was observed in a study of T cell responses to AZD1222 COVID-19 vaccine. Study as a whole: Investigators merged groups given second doses at roughly 4 or roughly 12 weeks. Study-level results: The donor cohort was predominantly white British with a female majority, and clonal diversity may have been underestimated.

This clone was picked up a small number of times. What it binds is not known. The data were produced by immunoSEQ multiplex PCR, yet TCRdb's version contains in-frame clones alone and is incomplete. The sample includes roughly 120,000 clones, around 90% of them seen just once. The sequence derives from an adult in good health. The sample was peripheral blood, taken on day 0 of AZD1222 vaccination.

The DNA for the CDR3 is TGTGCCAGCAGTTACCCGAGGGGGAATGAAAAACTGTTTTTT. Translated, it gives CASSYPRGNEKLFF. The rearrangement uses TRBV6-2 or TRBV6-3 and TRBJ1-4; tentatively, D is TRBD1 (6 bases). Germline V gives CDR1 MNHEY, CDR2 SVGEGT. CDR3 length: 14 residues. Trimming took off 2 bases at V and 5 bases at J, with 9 bases between the two ends.